These 25 T cell receptor beta chains share one sample of origin, sequenced in a study of radiotherapy plus CTLA-4 blockade in lung cancer (dated 2018 in TCRdb). The library was prepared using the immunoSEQ multiplex PCR assay. TCRdb retrieved this table from immuneACCESS and kept in-frame rearrangements only. Not all clones are present; in checked studies, unresolved V genes account for under half, and no reason is known for the remainder. The sample table contains about 88,000 clones; only one count was recorded for roughly 70% of them. The top ten hold about 14% of the sample. This specimen was peripheral blood, taken from a patient treated with radiotherapy plus ipilimumab. These receptors originate from a human donor with non-small cell lung cancer that progressed on radiotherapy plus ipilimumab.

V usage is TRBV9 and J usage is TRBJ2-2; 13 positions match TRBD2. Germline CDR1 and CDR2: SGDLS and YYNGEE. Losses at the gene ends were 3 bases for V and 6 bases for J; bases not matched to a gene: 5. The CDR3 runs to 16 residues. This chain's CDR3 is CASSAGLAGVAGELFF. Written as DNA, the CDR3 is TGTGCCAGCAGCGCAGGACTAGCGGGAGTAGCCGGGGAGCTGTTTTTT.

This clone has just one count. The chain employs TRBV5-1 and TRBJ1-1; D remains ambiguous. This CDR3 region has 14 residues. In germline, CDR1 is SGHRS, CDR2 YFSETQ. Trimming removed 1 base from V and 5 bases from J, with 12 bases in between. CDR3 coding DNA: TGCGCCAGCAGCTTGTTATCCGAGGGAACTGAAGCTTTCTTT. It is translated as CASSLLSEGTEAFF. Full variable domain (rest looked up from reference TRBV5-1 and TRBJ1-1): KAGVTQTPRYLIKTRGQQVTLSCSPISGHRSVSWYQQTPGQGLQFLFEYFSETQRNKGNFPGRFSGRQFSNSRSEMNVSTLELGDSALYLCASSLLSEGTEAFFGQGTRLTVV.

This clone came up a few times. The gene calls are TRBV4-1 and TRBJ2-7; 7 nucleotides align to TRBD1. The V segment lost 0 bases and the J segment 4 bases; nucleotides outside the gene matches: 15. From germline, CDR1 is MGHRA and CDR2 YSYEKL. The CDR3 contains 18 residues. The chain's CDR3 is CASSQEGPEQGISYEQYF. In nucleotides, the CDR3 is TGCGCCAGCAGCCAAGAGGGCCCCGAACAGGGGATATCTTACGAGCAGTACTTC.

The chain joins TRBV7-9 to TRBJ1-1, with a possible D match to TRBD1 (5 bases). Trimming left V 0 bases short and J 4 bases short, with 9 bases between. Germline CDR1 SEHNR, CDR2 FQNEAQ (reference sequence). This CDR3 region has 14 residues. CDR3 in DNA: TGTGCCAGCAGCTTAGCCGGGGACGGCACTGAAGCTTTCTTT. It translates to CASSLAGDGTEAFF.

This sequence joins TRBV7-9 and TRBJ2-7; a weak D match, TRBD1 (6 bases). CDR3 length: 14 amino acids. Germline CDR1 reads SEHNR; CDR2 reads FQNEAQ (reference sequence). Trimming took off 6 bases at V and 0 bases at J, with 12 bases between the two ends. CDR3 coding DNA: TGTGCCAGCAGTTCGACAGGTAACTCCTACGAGCAGTACTTC. This sequence encodes CASSSTGNSYEQYF.

The chain carries TRBV5-6 and TRBJ2-1; 7 bases align to TRBD2. Germline-derived CDR1 and CDR2 are SGHDT and YYEEEE. Trimming took 0 bases from V and 4 from J; bases not matched to a gene: 4. CDR3 size: 15 residues. CDR3: CASSLGLASYNEQFF. CDR3 DNA sequence: TGTGCCAGCAGCTTGGGACTAGCTAGTTACAATGAGCAGTTCTTC.

This rearrangement joins TRBV5-1 to TRBJ2-7, with D possibly TRBD2 on 6 matching bases. Trimming left V 4 bases short and J 1 base short, with 12 bases between. Per germline, CDR1 SGHRS and CDR2 YFSETQ. CDR3 length: 14 amino acids. The CDR3 loop reads CASSEVAVSYEQYF. DNA for the CDR3: TGCGCCAGCAGCGAGGTAGCGGTGTCCTACGAGCAGTACTTC.

The chain combines TRBV13 with TRBJ1-2; possibly TRBD1 for D (6 bases). V was clipped by 7 bases and J by 4 bases, with 13 bases between them. This CDR3 is 13 amino acids long. Germline V CDR1 and CDR2: PRHDT, FYEKMQ (reference sequence). CDR3 region: CASTKGVSYGYTF. For the CDR3, the DNA is TGTGCCAGCACCAAGGGGGTTAGCTATGGCTACACCTTC.

The rearrangement joins TRBV25-1 to TRBJ1-1; D is unclear. This CDR3 spans 14 amino acids. Germline assignment: CDR1 MGHDK and CDR2 SYGVNS. The V and J ends lost 2 bases and 6 bases respectively, with 13 bases between them. CDR3 amino acids: CASSEPHRGAEAFF. The CDR3 DNA reads as TGTGCCAGCAGTGAACCTCATCGCGGGGCTGAAGCTTTCTTT. The full variable domain, with the rest looked up from reference TRBV25-1 and TRBJ1-1, is EADIYQTPRYLVIGTGKKITLECSQTMGHDKMYWYQQDPGMELHLIHYSYGVNSTEKGDLSSESTVSRIRTEHFPLTLESARPSHTSQYLCASSEPHRGAEAFFGQGTRLTVV.

The CDR3 region has the DNA TGTGCCAGCAGTGAATCGACAGGGACCTACGAGCAGTACTTC. This sequence encodes CASSESTGTYEQYF. The chain is built from TRBV5-4 and TRBJ2-7; TRBD1 matches 7 bases. From germline, CDR1 is SGHNT and CDR2 YYREEE (reference sequence). This CDR3 has 14 amino acids. Germline trimming cut 5 bases from V and 2 bases from J; bases unmatched to any gene: 7. Full variable domain (outside the CDR3, taken from reference TRBV5-4 and TRBJ2-7): ETGVTQSPTHLIKTRGQQVTLRCSSQSGHNTVSWYQQALGQGPQFIFQYYREEENGRGNFPPRFSGLQFPNYSSELNVNALELDDSALYLCASSESTGTYEQYFGPGTRLTVT.

The rearrangement joins TRBV28 to TRBJ2-2; D uncertain. V lost 6 bases, J lost 0 bases, and 11 bases lay in between. Germline loops: CDR1 MDHEN, CDR2 SYDVKM. The CDR3 is 15 residues long. This CDR3 reads CASRQSGANTGELFF. CDR3 DNA sequence: TGTGCCAGCAGGCAGTCTGGAGCGAACACCGGGGAGCTGTTTTTT. Based on the CDR3 plus reference TRBV28 and TRBJ2-2, the full variable domain is DVKVTQSSRYLVKRTGEKVFLECVQDMDHENMFWYRQDPGLGLRLIYFSYDVKMKEKGDIPEGYSVSREKKERFSLILESASTNQTSMYLCASRQSGANTGELFFGEGSRLTVL.

The chain couples TRBV4-3 to TRBJ1-3; D is uncertain. The CDR3 contains 17 residues. Trimming pared 0 bases from V and 0 bases from J, leaving 12 bases between. CDR1 and CDR2 from the germline V gene are LGHNA and YSLEER. The CDR3 here is CASSQEGQTSSGNTIYF. CDR3 bases: TGCGCCAGCAGCCAAGAAGGGCAGACCTCCTCTGGAAACACCATATATTTT.

The chain carries TRBV6-5 and TRBJ1-1; D is unclear. The V gene lost 6 bases and the J gene lost 1 base, with 12 bases spanning the gap. Germline CDR1 is MNHEY and CDR2 is SVGAGI. The CDR3 runs to 14 residues. The chain's CDR3 is CASSPLDPNTEAFF. CDR3 sequence (DNA): TGTGCCAGCAGCCCACTCGACCCGAACACTGAAGCTTTCTTT.

The rearrangement uses TRBV5-1 and TRBJ2-1, with 7 positions matching TRBD2. V dropped 0 bases and J dropped 7; count of bases not matched to a gene: 7. The CDR3 consists of 15 residues. Germline assignment: CDR1 SGHRS and CDR2 YFSETQ. The CDR3 DNA reads as TGCGCCAGCAGCTTGGAAGGCGGGAGTGGAAATGAGCAGTTCTTC. Its protein is CASSLEGGSGNEQFF.

CDR3 residues: CATGKTARANEKLFF. CDR3 coding DNA: TGTGCCACAGGGAAAACAGCGAGGGCTAATGAAAAACTGTTTTTT. The chain is built from TRBV15 and TRBJ1-4; D is ambiguous. The CDR3 sequence is 15 residues long. Between the trimmed V and J ends, which lost 9 bases and 3 bases, there was a span of 17 bases. Germline CDR1 LNHNV, CDR2 YYDKDF (reference sequence).

The chain links TRBV7-2 to TRBJ2-7; 11 bases match TRBD1. The germline CDR1 and CDR2 sequences are SGHTA and FQGNSA. Unmatched junction bases numbered 4, after V lost 4 bases and J lost 2 bases. CDR3 length: 15 amino acids. CDR3 protein: CASSYGQGAPYEQYF. The CDR3 nucleotides are TGTGCCAGCAGCTACGGACAGGGGGCCCCCTACGAGCAGTACTTC. Full variable domain (remainder filled in from reference TRBV7-2 and TRBJ2-7): GAGVSQSPSNKVTEKGKDVELRCDPISGHTALYWYRQSLGQGLEFLIYFQGNSAPDKSGLPSDRFSAERTGGSVSTLTIQRTQQEDSAVYLCASSYGQGAPYEQYFGPGTRLTVT.

This CDR3 is CASRLTGDEKLFF. CDR3 DNA: TGTGCCAGCAGACTGACAGGGGATGAAAAACTGTTTTTT. The chain combines TRBV6-6 with TRBJ1-4, with 8 positions matching TRBD1. V lost 6 bases to trimming and J lost 6 bases; unmatched junction nucleotides: 3. CDR1 MNHNY and CDR2 SVGAGI come from the germline V gene (reference sequence). The CDR3 totals 13 residues.

The rearrangement links TRBV5-4 to TRBJ2-1; D not resolved. The V end lost 0 bases, the J end lost 9 bases, and 7 bases lay between the germline ends. CDR1 and CDR2 from the germline V gene are SGHNT and YYREEE (reference sequence). CDR3 length: 12 amino acids. The CDR3 loop reads CASSLGATEQFF. In nucleotides, the CDR3 is TGTGCCAGCAGCTTGGGTGCTACTGAGCAGTTCTTC.

The chain recombines TRBV23-1 with TRBJ1-1; D is unresolved. TRBV23-1 is recorded as an ORF, its role being uncertain. This CDR3 is built from 11 residues. With 10 bases removed from V and 0 bases from J, the gap between germline ends came to 6 bases. As DNA, the CDR3 is TGCGCCAAAGGACTGAACACTGAAGCTTTCTTT. It specifies CAKGLNTEAFF.

The chain carries TRBV28 and TRBJ1-5; D is unclear. The CDR3 spans 13 residues. V was pared by 4 bases and J by 6 bases, with 10 bases between. CDR1 and CDR2 (germline): MDHEN, SYDVKM. This chain's CDR3 is CASSSNVGQPQHF. The CDR3 DNA follows: TGTGCCAGCAGTTCGAACGTCGGTCAGCCCCAGCATTTT.

In this sample, this clone turned up a few times. The chain employs TRBV28 and TRBJ1-2, with 9 nucleotides matching TRBD1. The V and J ends lost 10 bases and 4 bases, in that order; junction bases with no gene match: 7. This CDR3 is built from 13 residues. The germline V gene encodes CDR1 MDHEN and CDR2 SYDVKM. As DNA, the CDR3 is TGTGCCACCGGACAGGGGAATGGCTATGGCTACACCTTC. It specifies CATGQGNGYGYTF.

The chain joins TRBV2 to TRBJ2-2, with D unresolved. Germline assignment: CDR1 SNHLY and CDR2 FYNNEI. The CDR3 has 13 residues. Trimming shortened V by 9 bases and J by 0 bases, and 8 bases separated the two germline ends. The CDR3 is CARQETNTGELFF. The CDR3, as DNA: TGTGCCAGGCAGGAGACGAACACCGGGGAGCTGTTTTTT.

The V and J genes are TRBV4-1 and TRBJ1-2; no clear D gene. The CDR3 spans 14 residues. Germline-derived CDR1 and CDR2 are MGHRA and YSYEKL. Trimming stripped 0 bases from V and 7 bases from J, with 12 bases between. CDR3 bases: TGCGCCAGCAGCCAAGAAGAGCGCGGCATTGGCTACACCTTC. It is translated as CASSQEERGIGYTF.

In its sample, this clone was seen a few times. The genes are TRBV6-4 and TRBJ2-2, with D perhaps TRBD2 (6 bases). The CDR3 spans 14 residues. From germline, CDR1 is MRHNA and CDR2 SNTAGT. V lost 5 bases to trimming and J lost 4 bases, with 11 bases between them. CDR3 sequence (DNA): TGTGCCAGCAGTTCCTCCGGGGGCACCGGGGAGCTGTTTTTT. Its protein is CASSSSGGTGELFF.

The chain uses TRBV5-6 and TRBJ1-6; a possible D gene is TRBD1 (5 bases). Trimming pared 0 bases from V and 6 bases from J, leaving 16 bases between. This CDR3 comprises 17 residues. Germline V gives CDR1 SGHDT, CDR2 YYEEEE. CDR3 protein: CASSLAGTGYLNSPLHF. In DNA form, the CDR3 reads TGTGCCAGCAGCTTGGCAGGAACAGGTTACCTTAATTCACCCCTCCACTTT.